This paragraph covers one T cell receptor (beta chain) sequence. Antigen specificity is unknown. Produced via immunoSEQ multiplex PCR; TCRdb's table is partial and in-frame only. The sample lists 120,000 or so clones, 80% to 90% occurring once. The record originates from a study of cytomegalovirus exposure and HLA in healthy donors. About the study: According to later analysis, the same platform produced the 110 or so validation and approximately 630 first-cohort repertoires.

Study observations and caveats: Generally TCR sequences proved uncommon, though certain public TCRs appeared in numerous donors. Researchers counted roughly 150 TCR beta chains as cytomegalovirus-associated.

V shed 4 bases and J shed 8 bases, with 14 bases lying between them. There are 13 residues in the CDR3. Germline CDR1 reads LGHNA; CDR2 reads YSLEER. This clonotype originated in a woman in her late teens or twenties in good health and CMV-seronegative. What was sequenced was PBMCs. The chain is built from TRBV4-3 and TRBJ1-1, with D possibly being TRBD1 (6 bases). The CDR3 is CASSLSRGTEAFF. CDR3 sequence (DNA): TGCGCCAGCAGCCTTTCGAGGGGGACAGAAGCTTTCTTT.